The sequence of this TCR beta chain was determined in a study of cytomegalovirus exposure and HLA in healthy donors (TCRdb year 2017). Context from the whole study: In an earlier analysis of under 600 of the donors, 250 to 350 Gb of sequence data and 100 million or so unique TCR beta sequences from about 179 million T cells were reported. An early release covering some 640 HLA-typed donors comprised about 300 gigabases of sequencing data and roughly 86 million unique TCR sequences. The genetic ancestry cluster associated with self-reported Caucasian donors included around four fifths of the roughly 400 genotyped donors. The study aimed to test whether cataloging public T cell receptors could reveal signatures of past pathogen exposure. The study profiled the T cell repertoires of more than 500 subjects by immunosequencing and related them to cytomegalovirus serostatus. In addition to the first cohort of 666 subjects, a separate validation cohort of approximately 120 different subjects was used. The study combined high-throughput TCR immunosequencing, statistical association of individual TCRs with disease status, and machine learning to predict cytomegalovirus infection status. In a later analysis, previously published TCR beta repertoires from 550 to 700 donors were re-analyzed and high-resolution HLA genotyping was added so that TCR occurrence patterns could be studied. The later analysis used no new phenotypic data to find candidate immune exposures, relying instead on TCR beta sequences and their occurrence across donors. In an earlier analysis of more than 550 of the donors, high-throughput TCR beta sequencing was used to judge whether each TCR beta V gene segment behaved as functional or pseudogenic. Donor age, sex, ethnicity and CMV serostatus were collected together with the repertoire data. A later genetic analysis took genome-wide SNP genotypes for about 55% of the 666 donors and used that subset as a discovery cohort. All discovery cohort repertoires had been generated using a single sequencing platform. HLA typing covered class I and class II loci at four-digit resolution. Typing coverage varied by locus: roughly 629-640 donors for A, B, C, DRB1 and DQB1; 500 to 550 for DQA1; more than 600 for DPA1; 450 to 480 for DPB1. Because of strong linkage in the cohort, four or five DR-DQ haplotypes were treated as single units for association and clustering. Among around 400 genotyped donors of the cohort, an average of 235,054 unique TCR beta nucleotide sequences were sequenced per donor, around 20% of them non-productive. The research as a whole found: Specific HLA alleles were associated with around 18,000 TCR beta sequences at a false discovery rate of 0.05 in a later analysis. A total of 150 to 200 TCR beta chains were listed by the study as associated with cytomegalovirus. The sequencing pipeline was judged likely to have produced a cluster of highly shared sequence variants as a technical artifact. Because some donors lacked HLA typing at each locus, the association tests relied only on the typed subset. In a later genetic analysis, fewer N-insertions in productive TCRs were reported among donors in an Asian-associated ancestry cluster than the roughly 670-donor mean. A few of the identified cytomegalovirus-associated TCR beta chains were confirmed in vitro to be specific for cytomegalovirus antigens. The classifier was reported to diagnose cytomegalovirus status with high specificity and sensitivity in both the original and validation cohorts. A later analysis found that most CMV-associated TCR beta chains appeared HLA-restricted, with HLA associations seemingly driven largely by CMV exposure. A further reported finding was that TCR beta sequences accurately predicted the HLA-A and HLA-B alleles for most subjects in the first cohort. In a later genetic analysis, a missense DCLRE1C variant was associated with V-gene and J-gene trimming of TCR beta chains, and the association was replicated in an independent cohort. Across donors, most TCR sequences were observed very rarely, whereas some public TCRs were present in many individuals. In a later analysis, HLA-associated TCR beta chains were found to be more clonally expanded and to have lower generation probabilities than equally common non-associated chains. Linkage disequilibrium might explain the correlated functional status among segregating V segments, but an unknown experimental factor could not be excluded. In a later analysis, several top co-occurrence clusters were reported to appear linked to parvovirus B19, influenza, CMV and Epstein-Barr virus. CMV serostatus was the only immune exposure information available for the cohort. When HLA alleles, especially DR and DQ, strongly co-occurred, TCR associations were difficult to assign to individual alleles. In this cohort, only TCR beta chains were sequenced, and detectable features were limited by the absence of alpha or paired-chain data. The earlier analysis of around 600 of the donors excluded 15 to 20 rarely observed V segments, including chromosome 9 orphons, because counts were too low. Because the 87-base-pair reads could not distinguish some IMGT-functional V segments, including TRBV6-2 and TRBV6-3, those segments were excluded. In an earlier analysis of some 500 of the donors, most TCR beta V segments were observed in productive rearrangements about 87% or about 30% of the time, broadly matching IMGT annotations. The presence/absence analyses assumed that sequencing depth was roughly uniform across donors, and that assumption may not be true. It was suggested by the authors that the approach could potentially be generalized to other disease states and immunological phenotypes. In a later analysis, the rate of TCR association differed among HLA loci, with DRB1 alleles having the most associated TCRs and HLA-C alleles having the fewest.

On this clone itself: Its cognate antigen has yet to be identified. No per-base quality is available; no much larger clone lies one base away.

Trimmed from V: 4 bases; trimmed from J: 2 bases; junction bases lacking a gene match: 9. The cysteine opens and the phenylalanine closes a CDR3 of 16 amino acids. Of the read, only the CDR3 DNA is kept; its 48 bases are in frame from base 1. CDR1 and CDR2 are read off the germline V gene as SGHAT and FQNNGV. The library came from the immunoSEQ multiplex PCR assay. For the multiplex PCR, a mixture combining 60 forward primers for TCR Vbeta segments and 13 reverse primers for TCR Jbeta segments was used. The CDR3 region of rearranged TCR beta genes was amplified from genomic DNA by a multiplex PCR assay. The Illumina HiSeq System was used to sequence the amplified TCR beta libraries as 87-base-pair reads. The study's own analysis went as follows. In a later analysis, about 80 million unique TCR beta chains were counted across the 666 repertoires, and roughly 11 million of these chains were shared by at least two donors. Raw reads were error-corrected and collapsed into unique sequences with a nearest-neighbor algorithm that merged closely related sequences to remove PCR and sequencing errors. Alignment of CDR3 sequences to IMGT reference sequences was used to assign V, D and J gene segments. For a sequence to be retained, a match of at least six nucleotides was required to both a V gene segment and a J gene segment. Rearrangements were classified as productive when the CDR3 lacked stop codons and remained in frame with V and J, and all other rearrangements were classified as non-productive. Following IMGT convention, CDR3 was defined as the stretch from the second conserved V-encoded cysteine up to the conserved J-encoded phenylalanine. In an earlier analysis of roughly 610 of the donors, sequences lacking an unambiguous match to a single V gene segment were excluded. An earlier analysis of a few hundred of the donors called V segments functional above 56.7% productive rearrangements and segregating when the between-donor standard deviation exceeded 5%. A statistical classification framework was developed to diagnose cytomegalovirus status using the catalog of TCR beta chain sequences. In a later analysis, V and J genes were assigned by comparing TCR nucleotide sequences against IMGT/GENE-DB human TR gene sequences. The TCRdist pipeline was used in a later analysis to assign CDR3 sequences and most-parsimonious VDJ recombination scenarios. In a later analysis, each TCR beta chain was defined by its CDR3 amino acid sequence together with its V-gene family, and reads without a unique V-gene family were excluded. To address suspected cross-contamination and a sequencing artifact, a later analysis removed around 590 highly shared, low-generation-probability nucleotide sequences. A later analysis calculated a clonal expansion index for each public chain from normalized within-repertoire ranks of inferred template counts. In a later analysis, generation probabilities were computed using a VDJ recombination model fitted to out-of-frame rearrangements, and the results were checked against IGoR. A later analysis scored TCR-TCR, TCR-HLA and TCR-CMV co-occurrence with hypergeometric tests, applying a repertoire-size bias correction to TCR pairs. In a later analysis, false discovery rates were estimated by permuting HLA or CMV assignments 20 times. In a later analysis, co-occurring TCRs were grouped with DBSCAN, and TCRdist sequence similarity was added when clustering was performed within HLA-allele-positive subsets. Repertoires with fewer than 30,000 or more than 120,000 public chains were left out of co-occurrence clustering, as were about five repertoires with anomalous nucleotide sharing. The clones in this table, taken by TCRdb from immuneACCESS, are in-frame only. Not every clone is retained; where verified, under half of the shortfall comes from an unresolved V gene, and the cause of the rest is unknown. The V and J calls and clone size were taken over from that table, and D and trimming were inferred from the DNA. The sample table holds about 150,000 clones, of which 70% to 80% were seen once. The ten largest clonotypes hold about 3.7% of the sample.

In total, roughly 670 healthy bone marrow donors made up the cohort. At the time of sampling, every cohort member was nominally healthy, though immune exposures that went unrecorded were likely present. Of the 690 or so cohort members, about 290 had a positive CMV serostatus and just over 350 had a negative one, while no CMV serostatus was recorded for the donor. Each donor provided a peripheral blood sample, and peripheral blood mononuclear cells were used for TCR beta sequencing. Genomic DNA was extracted from the blood cell samples with the Qiagen DNeasy Blood Extraction Kit. Sequencing was carried out using PBMCs. The chain is made from TRBV11-2 and TRBJ1-1; 8 central nucleotides agree with TRBD1. This clonotype was sampled from a human donor in good health. CDR3 reads: CASSSPPRGLNTEAFF. The sequence in DNA is TGTGCCAGCAGCTCCCCCCCCAGGGGGCTTAACACTGAAGCTTTCTTT.